This T cell receptor beta chain was recovered during a study of T cell responses to AZD1222 COVID-19 vaccine. The CDR3 loop spans 16 amino acids. Germline lookup yields CDR1 KGHDR and CDR2 SFDVKD. V was trimmed by 4 bases and J by 1 base, leaving 14 bases between them. Points from the study as a whole: Donors were mostly white British, more females; clonal diversity possibly underestimated.

Sequenced by immunoSEQ multiplex PCR; TCRdb stores in-frame clones only, minus some. The table shows about 120,000 clones, with about nine tenths occurring only once. Worth noting for this clone: Its specificity is unknown.

The sequence derives from an adult in good health. The V and J genes are TRBV24-1 and TRBJ2-3, with D perhaps TRBD1 (5 bases). The source material was peripheral blood, sampled on day 0 of AZD1222 vaccination. For the CDR3, the DNA is TGTGCCACCAGTGACCTGAGCAGGGCCGGCACAGATACGCAGTATTTT. Its translation: CATSDLSRAGTDTQYF.